The sample holds many counts of the clone carrying this T cell receptor (beta chain). The antigen remains undetermined. CDR1 is MDHEN and CDR2 is SYDVKM in the germline V gene. This CDR3 has 14 residues. Trimming shortened V by 8 bases and J by 6 bases, and 16 bases separated the two germline ends. The data belong to a study of post-analysis software for immune sequencing data. Study-wide results and caveats: Same-batch preparations were strongly co-clustered by F measure. Patients showed TRBV5-6, TRBV5-1 and TRBV20-1 among roughly 5 TRBV segments more frequent than in controls.

TCR beta libraries were prepared from cDNA with unique molecular identifiers. Via MiXCR, TCRdb re-called the PCR reads, giving one row per CDR3 protein. Of roughly 150,000 distinct CDR3 sequences in the sample, around 34% were seen once. This rearrangement joins TRBV28 to TRBJ1-4; unclear D gene. The starting material was blood, obtained after autologous hematopoietic stem cell transplantation. The clonotype comes from a girl under 18 with multiple sclerosis. For the CDR3, the DNA is TGTGCCAGCTCACCGCTCGGCCGGGATGAAAAACTGTTTTTT. Translation gives CASSPLGRDEKLFF. The whole variable domain, filled in from reference TRBV28 and TRBJ1-4, reads DVKVTQSSRYLVKRTGEKVFLECVQDMDHENMFWYRQDPGLGLRLIYFSYDVKMKEKGDIPEGYSVSREKKERFSLILESASTNQTSMYLCASSPLGRDEKLFFGSGTQLSVL.